This entry concerns a single T cell receptor (beta chain). Its antigen is still unknown. The CDR3 is 17 residues long. Trimming left V 0 bases short and J 8 bases short, with 20 bases between. Germline values: CDR1 SGHVS, CDR2 FQNEAQ. Clones were read by immunoSEQ multiplex PCR, and TCRdb kept only the in-frame ones, dropping some. The sample contains 100,000 to 150,000 clones, more than 75% of which appear only once. This record belongs to a study of T cell responses to AZD1222 COVID-19 vaccine. The study, taken as a whole, reports: Spike-specific TCR repertoires showed rising breadth and depth after two AZD1222 doses. Females made up more of the donors, who were largely white British, and clonal diversity may have come out too low. Among vaccine-associated CD4 TCRs, coverage spanned spike, with dominance at 160-218 and 743-854.

Combined were second doses at about 4 or about 12 weeks. This TCR was recovered from an adult who received the AZD1222 COVID-19 vaccine. Sample: peripheral blood, taken 28 days after the second AZD1222 dose. The gene calls are TRBV7-8 and TRBJ2-1; the D gene could be TRBD1 or TRBD2 (5 bases each). The CDR3 here is CASSLALVGTPLYEQFF. In DNA form, the CDR3 reads TGTGCCAGCAGCTTAGCCCTGGTCGGGACGCCTCTCTATGAGCAGTTCTTC. Full variable domain (missing parts from reference TRBV7-8 and TRBJ2-1): GAGVSQSPRYKVAKRGQDVALRCDPISGHVSLFWYQQALGQGPEFLTYFQNEAQLDKSGLPSDRFFAERPEGSVSTLKIQRTQQEDSAVYLCASSLALVGTPLYEQFFGPGTRLTVL.